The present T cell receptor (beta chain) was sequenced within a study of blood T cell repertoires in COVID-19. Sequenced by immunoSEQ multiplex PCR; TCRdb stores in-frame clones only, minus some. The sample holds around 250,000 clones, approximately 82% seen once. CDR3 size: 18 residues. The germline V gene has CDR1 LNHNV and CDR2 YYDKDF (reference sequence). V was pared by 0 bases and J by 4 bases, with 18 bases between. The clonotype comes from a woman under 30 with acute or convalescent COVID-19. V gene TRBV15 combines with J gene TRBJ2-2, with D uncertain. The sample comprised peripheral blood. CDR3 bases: TGTGCCACCAGCAGAGATAGTAACCCGCCCACTTCCACCGGGGAGCTGTTTTTT. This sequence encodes CATSRDSNPPTSTGELFF.